This TCR beta chain was retrieved from a study of Graves' ophthalmopathy and Graves' hyperthyroidism. Study-level results: Most thyroid clonotypes expanded beyond 0.001 frequency were also found in blood.

With regard to this clonotype: Its antigen remains unknown.

The authors amplified TCR beta CDR3 regions, and they did so from RNA transcripts for repertoire sequencing. Scientists carried out first-round RT-PCR using HTBI primers and then a second-round multiplex PCR. One entry per CDR3 protein results from TCRdb running MiXCR on the multiplex PCR reads. This repertoire shows around 1,200,000 distinct CDR3 sequences, about 35% found once; its top ten account for roughly 11%. There are 13 residues in the CDR3. The V gene lost 8 bases and the J gene lost 0 bases, with 8 bases spanning the gap. Per the germline V gene, CDR1 is SEHNR and CDR2 is FQNEAQ (reference sequence).

The chain uses TRBV7-9 and TRBJ1-3; unclear D gene. The receptor comes from an adult man with Graves' hyperthyroidism. Input material: peripheral blood or thyroid tissue (not recorded which). The CDR3 DNA reads TGTGCCAGCTTACCTCTCTCTGGAAACACCATATATTTT. This translates into CASLPLSGNTIYF.